This record concerns one TCR beta chain sequence. The data derive from a study of blood T cell repertoires in COVID-19. CDR1 SGHRS and CDR2 YFSETQ come from the germline V gene. V lost 4 bases, J lost 7 bases, and 15 bases stayed unmatched. This CDR3 comprises 16 residues. Per the authors' pipeline: Amplified reference gene primers provided the basis for estimating nucleated cell counts. Profiling relied on immunoSEQ multiplex PCR, and the TCRdb table lists in-frame clones only, not all of them. That table gives V, J and clone size, and the DNA gave D and trimming. The table has roughly 200,000 clones, roughly 78% seen once.

This chain links TRBV5-1 with TRBJ1-2; 8 nucleotides align to TRBD1. The specimen was peripheral blood. The TCR originated in a woman of 80 years or more with active or convalescent COVID-19. CDR3 nucleotides: TGCGCCAGCAGCGGAAACCCGGGACAGGATATTAGTGGCTACACCTTC. It encodes CASSGNPGQDISGYTF.